The T cell receptor beta chain described here comes from a study of T-cell reconstitution after alpha-beta-depleted transplantation in children. There are many counts of this clonotype. Construction of the TCRbeta library involved unique molecular identifiers. TCRdb ran MiXCR on the PCR reads and lists one entry per CDR3 protein. Here the sample spans some 490,000 distinct CDR3 sequences, about an eighth being singletons. The CDR3 has 18 residues. The junction had 16 bases not matched to a gene; V was cut back by 7 bases and J by 1 base. Germline V lookup: CDR1 SQVTM, CDR2 ANQGSEA. The rearrangement joins TRBV29-1 to TRBJ2-1, with 10 bases matching TRBD2. This TCR was sampled from a human donor who donated a stem cell graft to a child with combined immunodeficiency. The input for sequencing was PBMCs from the stem cell graft donor, taken from the stem cell graft. The CDR3 sequence: CSAIAGGPPAGSYNEQFF. For the CDR3, the DNA is TGCAGCGCTATAGCGGGAGGACCCCCAGCAGGATCCTACAATGAGCAGTTCTTC.